This T cell receptor beta chain was sequenced during a study of identical twins. The CDR3 spans 13 residues. V was pared by 7 bases and J by 3 bases, with 12 bases between. CDR1 MNHNS and CDR2 SASEGT come from the germline V gene. TCRdb redid the calling of the 5' RACE reads with MiXCR, one entry per CDR3 protein. The sample consists of about 920,000 distinct CDR3 sequences, 9% to 15% of them appearing once. The study, taken as a whole, reports: Alpha sequences out of frame and shared by twins had excess low generation probability. Excess sharing by twins proved weaker in beta out-of-frame sequences.

This clonotype was counted many times. The antigen remains unidentified. These data are also associated with another study on yellow fever vaccine responses in identical twins. This second study notes: Reports say the vaccine T cell response in twins looked partly convergent and partly personalized.

Sequencing was carried out using PBMCs. The sequence derives from a woman between 18 and 30 years old in good health. The chain combines TRBV6-1 with TRBJ2-5, with D perhaps matching TRBD2 (6 bases). CDR3 amino acids: CASTSGVEETQYF. CDR3 nucleotides: TGTGCCAGCACCTCGGGAGTAGAAGAGACCCAGTACTTC.